Following are 2 T cell receptor beta chains from one sample sequenced in a study of T cell repertoires in aging, cancer and after chemotherapy. Rearranged V-D-J TRB sequences were amplified with a mixed TRB-A/B primer pool. A single record per CDR3 protein comes from TCRdb applying MiXCR to the multiplex PCR reads. Here the sample spans under 10,000 distinct CDR3 sequences, around half being singletons. Peripheral blood genomic DNA, not sorted cells or RNA, was the template. The sample taken for sequencing was blood. All receptors derive from a human donor in good health.

This clonotype was counted only a few times. This rearrangement joins TRBV6-5 to TRBJ2-2; no firm D call. The germline gives CDR1 MNHEY, CDR2 SVGAGI. V was shortened by 4 bases and J by 2 bases, with 8 bases between the two germline ends. The CDR3 has 14 residues. The CDR3 nucleotides read TGTGCCAGCAGTTTCGGGCTCAACACCGGGGAGCTGTTTTTT. Protein sequence: CASSFGLNTGELFF.

This sequence joins TRBV6-6 and TRBJ2-7; possibly TRBD1 for D (6 bases). The CDR3 totals 15 residues. V was clipped by 2 bases and J by 3 bases, with 14 bases between them. CDR1 and CDR2 from the germline V gene are MNHNY and SVGAGI (reference sequence). Here the CDR3 DNA reads TGTGCCAGCAGTTACAAGACAGGACTCAGCTACGAGCAGTACTTC. Residues: CASSYKTGLSYEQYF.